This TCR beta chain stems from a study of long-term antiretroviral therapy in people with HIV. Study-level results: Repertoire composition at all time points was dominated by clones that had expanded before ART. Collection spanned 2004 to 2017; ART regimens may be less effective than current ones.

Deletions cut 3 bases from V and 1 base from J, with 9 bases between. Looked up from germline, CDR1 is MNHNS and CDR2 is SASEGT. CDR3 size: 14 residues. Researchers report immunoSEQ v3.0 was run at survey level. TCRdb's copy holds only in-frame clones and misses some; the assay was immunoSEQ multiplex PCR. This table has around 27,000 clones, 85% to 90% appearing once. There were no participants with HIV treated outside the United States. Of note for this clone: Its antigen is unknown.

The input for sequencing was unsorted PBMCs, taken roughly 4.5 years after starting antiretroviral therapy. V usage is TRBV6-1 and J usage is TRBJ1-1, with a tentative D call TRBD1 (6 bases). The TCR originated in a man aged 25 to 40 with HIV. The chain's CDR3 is CASSEGGANTEAFF. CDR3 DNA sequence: TGTGCCAGCAGTGAGGGGGGGGCGAACACTGAAGCTTTCTTT.